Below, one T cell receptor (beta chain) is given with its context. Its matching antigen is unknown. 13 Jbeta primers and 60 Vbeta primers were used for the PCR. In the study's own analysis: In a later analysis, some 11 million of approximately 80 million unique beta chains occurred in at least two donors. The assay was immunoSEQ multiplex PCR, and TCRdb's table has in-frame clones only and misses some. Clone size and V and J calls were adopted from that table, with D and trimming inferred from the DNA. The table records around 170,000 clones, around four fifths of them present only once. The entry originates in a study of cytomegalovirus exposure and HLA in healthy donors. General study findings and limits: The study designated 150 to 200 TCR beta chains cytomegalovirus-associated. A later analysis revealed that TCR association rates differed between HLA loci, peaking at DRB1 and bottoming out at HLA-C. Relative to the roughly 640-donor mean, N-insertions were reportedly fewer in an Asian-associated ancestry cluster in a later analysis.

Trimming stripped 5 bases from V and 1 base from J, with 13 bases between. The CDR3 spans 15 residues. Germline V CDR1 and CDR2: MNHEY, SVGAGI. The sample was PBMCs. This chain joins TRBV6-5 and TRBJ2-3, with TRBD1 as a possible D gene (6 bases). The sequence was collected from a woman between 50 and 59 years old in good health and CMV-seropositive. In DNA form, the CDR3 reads TGTGCCAGCAGTACCGACAGGCTTGGCACAGATACGCAGTATTTT. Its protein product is CASSTDRLGTDTQYF.